These 18 T cell receptor beta chains came from one sample sequenced in a study of blood T cell repertoires in COVID-19. Assay used: immunoSEQ multiplex PCR; TCRdb lists only in-frame clones, some missing. The sample comprises 80,000 to 90,000 clones, around 88% of which are singletons, and about 5.3% rests with the top ten. The source material was peripheral blood. These receptors were taken from a man aged 55 to 69 with acute or convalescent COVID-19.

The genes are TRBV3-1 (or the pseudogene TRBV3-2) and TRBJ1-1; D is possibly TRBD1 (6 bases). The CDR3 extends over 14 amino acids. Trimming pared 6 bases from V and 1 base from J, leaving 12 bases between. Germline V CDR1 and CDR2: LGHDT, YNNKEL (reference sequence). The CDR3 loop is CASRTPGQNTEAFF. CDR3 coding DNA: TGTGCCAGCAGGACCCCGGGACAGAACACTGAAGCTTTCTTT.

The chain's CDR3 is CASSSGTGRETQYF. DNA of the CDR3: TGTGCCAGCAGCTCTGGGACAGGAAGGGAGACCCAGTACTTC. The chain links TRBV5-6 to TRBJ2-5; 8 bases match TRBD1. CDR1 SGHDT and CDR2 YYEEEE come from the germline V gene. This CDR3 is built from 14 residues. V was clipped by 3 bases and J by 5 bases; unmatched bases: 6.

This chain joins TRBV27 and TRBJ2-7, with 11 bases identical to TRBD1. CDR3 length equals 13 residues. The V gene's germline CDR1 is MNHEY and CDR2 SMNVEV (reference sequence). V lost 8 bases to trimming and J lost 4 bases; unmatched junction nucleotides: 4. The CDR3 loop reads CASRGTGGYEQYF. The DNA for the CDR3 is TGTGCCAGCCGCGGGACAGGGGGTTACGAGCAGTACTTC.

The sample holds one count of this clone. This chain joins TRBV20-1 and TRBJ2-4; possibly TRBD2 for D (5 bases). CDR1 is DFQATT and CDR2 is SNEGSKA in the germline V gene (reference sequence). The CDR3 length is 11 residues. The V end lost 2 bases, the J end lost 11 bases, and 10 bases lay between the germline ends. CDR3 coding DNA: TGCAGTGCTAGACAAAACGGGGTTCAGTACTTC. Its protein product is CSARQNGVQYF.

The chain carries TRBV6-1 and TRBJ2-5, with 10 bases fitting TRBD2. CDR1 is MNHNS and CDR2 is SASEGT in the germline V gene. This CDR3 is 18 amino acids long. Trimming cost V 4 bases and J 2 bases; bases outside gene matches: 13. CDR3 residues: CASSVRLAGGQRQETQYF. CDR3 coding DNA: TGTGCCAGCAGTGTTCGGTTAGCGGGGGGCCAGCGGCAAGAGACCCAGTACTTC.

In this sample, this clone turned up a few times. The chain links TRBV2 to TRBJ1-1; the match to TRBD1 covers 8 bases. This CDR3 has 15 residues. CDR1 and CDR2 from the germline V gene are SNHLY and FYNNEI. The trim removed 6 bases at V and 4 bases at J, leaving 10 bases unmatched. CDR3 nucleotides: TGTGCCAGCAGCATCGACAGGGGCACAGGCACTGAAGCTTTCTTT. Its protein product is CASSIDRGTGTEAFF.

This clone was observed a handful of times. V gene TRBV2 combines with J gene TRBJ1-2; D is unresolved. The CDR3 spans 11 residues. The germline gives CDR1 SNHLY, CDR2 FYNNEI. V was trimmed by 7 bases and J by 9 bases, leaving 12 bases between them. The CDR3 protein is CASIQDSSYTF. The DNA for the CDR3 is TGTGCCAGCATTCAGGACTCTAGCTACACCTTC.

The rearrangement uses TRBV7-8 and TRBJ1-2; no definite D call. Trimming pared 5 bases from V and 8 bases from J, leaving 18 bases between. The germline V gene encodes CDR1 SGHVS and CDR2 FQNEAQ. This CDR3 comprises 14 residues. CDR3 bases: TGTGCCAGCAGCCCCCGGTGGCAAGCGGGGGGCTACACCTTC. This sequence encodes CASSPRWQAGGYTF.

In its sample, this clone was seen once. This rearrangement joins TRBV5-5 to TRBJ1-5; 7 nucleotides align to TRBD1. Germline V gives CDR1 SGHKS, CDR2 YYEKEE (reference sequence). The V and J ends lost 5 bases and 1 base, in that order; junction bases with no gene match: 6. The CDR3 is 15 residues long. This CDR3 reads CASSYNRGSNQPQHF. The CDR3 DNA follows: TGTGCCAGCAGTTATAACAGGGGAAGCAATCAGCCCCAGCATTTT.

This clone showed up just once. V and J are TRBV28 and TRBJ1-1; D possibly corresponds to TRBD1 (5 bases). Germline V gene lookup returns CDR1 MDHEN and CDR2 SYDVKM. This CDR3 region has 12 residues. Trimming pared 6 bases from V and 7 bases from J, leaving 12 bases between. The CDR3 is CASSSGGFEAFF. CDR3 DNA sequence: TGTGCCAGCAGCTCTGGGGGGTTTGAAGCTTTCTTT.

The chain has TRBV4-1 and TRBJ1-1; no reliable D call. The V gene's germline CDR1 is MGHRA and CDR2 YSYEKL. The V end lost 0 bases, the J end lost 3 bases, and 26 bases lay between the germline ends. The CDR3 runs 20 residues. The CDR3 spells CASSQDIFTGRRLIYTEAFF. DNA for the CDR3: TGCGCCAGCAGCCAAGATATTTTCACGGGCAGGAGGTTAATCTACACTGAAGCTTTCTTT.

This clone was detected only once. The chain employs TRBV15 and TRBJ1-3; D unclear. The CDR3 is 16 residues long. The V and J ends lost 0 bases and 2 bases respectively, with 11 bases between them. The germline gives CDR1 LNHNV, CDR2 YYDKDF (reference sequence). The CDR3 region has the DNA TGTGCCACCAGCAGAGATAGGCGGGGAACTGGAAACACCATATATTTT. Translated: CATSRDRRGTGNTIYF.

This clone was seen a handful of times. The chain recombines TRBV30 with TRBJ1-4; D perhaps matches TRBD1 (5 bases). Germline lookup yields CDR1 GTSNPN and CDR2 SVGIG (reference sequence). There are 13 residues in the CDR3. V lost 2 bases to trimming and J lost 8 bases, with 12 bases between them. The CDR3 nucleotides read TGTGCCTGGAGTCGGGGGACGGGGGAAAAACTGTTTTTT. Translated: CAWSRGTGEKLFF.

The chain links TRBV2 to TRBJ1-4; 8 bases agree with TRBD1. The V gene end was trimmed by 5 bases and the J gene end by 4 bases; junction bases not matched to a gene: 12. The CDR3 runs to 17 residues. CDR1 and CDR2 from the germline V gene are SNHLY and FYNNEI. The CDR3 sequence is CASSRGRGRVGNEKLFF. CDR3 DNA sequence: TGTGCCAGCAGTAGGGGCAGGGGGCGAGTCGGTAATGAAAAACTGTTTTTT.

The V call is TRBV5-1, the J call TRBJ2-1, with D perhaps TRBD2 (7 bases). The length of the CDR3 is 15 residues. Germline V gene sequence: CDR1 SGHRS, CDR2 YFSETQ. The V end was cut by 0 bases, the J end by 6 bases, with 13 bases between. CDR3 coding DNA: TGCGCCAGCAGCTTGGAGGGGGGGTCAACCAATGAGCAGTTCTTC. Amino acid sequence: CASSLEGGSTNEQFF.

The chain employs TRBV5-1 and TRBJ2-1; TRBD2 matches at 15 bases. The CDR3 is made up of 18 amino acids. The germline gives CDR1 SGHRS, CDR2 YFSETQ. V was pared by 0 bases and J by 7 bases, with 8 bases of the junction left unmatched. CDR3: CASSLVGTSGGTTNEQFF. CDR3 in DNA: TGCGCCAGCAGCTTGGTAGGGACTAGCGGGGGGACGACAAATGAGCAGTTCTTC.

This rearrangement joins TRBV2 to TRBJ2-1, with 13 bases aligning to TRBD2. The CDR3 spans 14 residues. Germline values: CDR1 SNHLY, CDR2 FYNNEI. J gave up 8 bases and V 11 bases, and 9 bases lay outside the gene matches. In DNA form, the CDR3 reads TGTGCCGGCCAAGGGACTAGCGGGGTCGATGAGCAGTTCTTC. Amino acid sequence: CAGQGTSGVDEQFF. Together with reference TRBV2 and TRBJ2-1, the CDR3 gives the full variable domain: EPEVTQTPSHQVTQMGQEVILRCVPISNHLYFYWYRQILGQKVEFLVSFYNNEISEKSEIFDDQFSVERPDGSNFTLKIRSTKLEDSAMYFCAGQGTSGVDEQFFGPGTRLTVL.

V and J are TRBV19 and TRBJ2-4, with D possibly being TRBD2 (5 bases). V was shortened by 6 bases and J by 1 base, with 10 bases between the two germline ends. Germline CDR1 reads LNHDA; CDR2 reads SQIVND (reference sequence). CDR3 length: 14 residues. CDR3: CASSVGEAKNIQYF. DNA for the CDR3: TGTGCCAGTAGCGTCGGGGAGGCCAAAAACATTCAGTACTTC. Together with reference TRBV19 and TRBJ2-4, the CDR3 gives the full variable domain: DGGITQSPKYLFRKEGQNVTLSCEQNLNHDAMYWYRQDPGQGLRLIYYSQIVNDFQKGDIAEGYSVSREKKESFPLTVTSAQKNPTAFYLCASSVGEAKNIQYFGAGTRLSVL.